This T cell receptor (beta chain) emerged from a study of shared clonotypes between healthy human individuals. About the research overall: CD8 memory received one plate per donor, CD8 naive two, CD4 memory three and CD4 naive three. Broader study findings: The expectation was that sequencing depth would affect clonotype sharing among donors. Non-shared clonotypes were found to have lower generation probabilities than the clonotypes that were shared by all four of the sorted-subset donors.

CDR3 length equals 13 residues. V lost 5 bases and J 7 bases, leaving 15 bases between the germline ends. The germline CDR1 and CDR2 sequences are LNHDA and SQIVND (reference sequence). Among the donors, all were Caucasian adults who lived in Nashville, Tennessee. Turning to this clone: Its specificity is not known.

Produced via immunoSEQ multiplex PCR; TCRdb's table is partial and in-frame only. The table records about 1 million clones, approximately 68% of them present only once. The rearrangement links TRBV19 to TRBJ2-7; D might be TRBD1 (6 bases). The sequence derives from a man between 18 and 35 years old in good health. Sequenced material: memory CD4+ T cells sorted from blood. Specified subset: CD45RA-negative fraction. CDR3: CASSVQSGVEQYF. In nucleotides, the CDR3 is TGTGCCAGTAGTGTACAATCAGGGGTTGAGCAGTACTTC.